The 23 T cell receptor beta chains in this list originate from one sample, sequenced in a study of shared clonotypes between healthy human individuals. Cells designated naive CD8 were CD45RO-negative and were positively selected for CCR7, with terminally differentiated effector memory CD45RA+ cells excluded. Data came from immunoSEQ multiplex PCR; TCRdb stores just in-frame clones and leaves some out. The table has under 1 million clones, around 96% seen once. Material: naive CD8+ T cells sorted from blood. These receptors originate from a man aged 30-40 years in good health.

The CDR3 sequence: CASSPLVGGGDEQFF. Here the CDR3 DNA reads TGCGCCAGCAGCCCGTTGGTGGGAGGGGGGGATGAGCAGTTCTTC. V is TRBV4-1 and J is TRBJ2-1, with D possibly matching TRBD2 (7 bases). The germline V and J ends were trimmed by 4 bases and 8 bases, with 18 bases remaining between them. Germline assignment: CDR1 MGHRA and CDR2 YSYEKL. CDR3 size: 15 residues.

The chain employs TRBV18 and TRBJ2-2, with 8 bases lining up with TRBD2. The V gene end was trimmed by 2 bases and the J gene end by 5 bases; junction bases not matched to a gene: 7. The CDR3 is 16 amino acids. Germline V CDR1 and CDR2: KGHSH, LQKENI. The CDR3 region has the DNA TGTGCCAGCTCACCAAGCGGGAGAGTAGAGACCGGGGAGCTGTTTTTT. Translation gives CASSPSGRVETGELFF.

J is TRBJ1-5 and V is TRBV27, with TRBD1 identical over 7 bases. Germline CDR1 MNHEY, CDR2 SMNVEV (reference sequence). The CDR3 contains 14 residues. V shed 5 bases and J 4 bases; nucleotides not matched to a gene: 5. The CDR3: CASSGWDRNQPQHF. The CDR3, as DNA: TGTGCCAGCAGTGGATGGGACAGAAATCAGCCCCAGCATTTT.

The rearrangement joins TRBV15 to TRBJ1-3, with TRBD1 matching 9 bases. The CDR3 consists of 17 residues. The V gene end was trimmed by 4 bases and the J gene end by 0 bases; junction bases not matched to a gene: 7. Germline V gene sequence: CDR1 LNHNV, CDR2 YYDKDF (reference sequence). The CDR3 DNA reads TGTGCCACCAGCACCCGGGACAGGGAACACTCTGGAAACACCATATATTTT. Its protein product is CATSTRDREHSGNTIYF.

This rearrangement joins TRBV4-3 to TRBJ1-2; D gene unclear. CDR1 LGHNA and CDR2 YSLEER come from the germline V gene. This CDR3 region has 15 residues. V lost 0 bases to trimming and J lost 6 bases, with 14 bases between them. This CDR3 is CASSQDSGLMDGYTF. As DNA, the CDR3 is TGCGCCAGCAGCCAAGATAGCGGCCTAATGGATGGCTACACCTTC.

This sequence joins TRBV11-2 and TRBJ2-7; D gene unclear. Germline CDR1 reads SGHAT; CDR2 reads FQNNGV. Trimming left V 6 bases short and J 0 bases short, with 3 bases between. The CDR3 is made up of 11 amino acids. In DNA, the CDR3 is TGTGCCAGCAGGTTCTCCTACGAGCAGTACTTC. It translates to CASRFSYEQYF.

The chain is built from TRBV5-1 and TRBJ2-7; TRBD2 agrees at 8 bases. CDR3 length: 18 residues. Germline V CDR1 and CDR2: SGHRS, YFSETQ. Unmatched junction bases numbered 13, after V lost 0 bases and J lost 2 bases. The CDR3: CASSLERPAGAGAYEQYF. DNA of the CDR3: TGCGCCAGCAGCTTGGAACGGCCCGCCGGAGCGGGAGCCTACGAGCAGTACTTC.

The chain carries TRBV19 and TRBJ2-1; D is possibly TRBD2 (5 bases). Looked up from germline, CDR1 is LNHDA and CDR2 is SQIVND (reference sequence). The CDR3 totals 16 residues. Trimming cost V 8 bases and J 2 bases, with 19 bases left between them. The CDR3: CASGSSGEPTYNEQFF. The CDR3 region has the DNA TGTGCCAGTGGATCAAGCGGAGAACCCACCTACAATGAGCAGTTCTTC.

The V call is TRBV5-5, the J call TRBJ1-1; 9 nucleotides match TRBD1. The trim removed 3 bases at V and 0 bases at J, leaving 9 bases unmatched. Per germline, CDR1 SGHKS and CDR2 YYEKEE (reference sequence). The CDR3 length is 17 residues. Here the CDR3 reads CASSSAPGTGLNTEAFF. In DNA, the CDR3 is TGTGCCAGCAGCTCTGCCCCCGGGACAGGGTTGAACACTGAAGCTTTCTTT.

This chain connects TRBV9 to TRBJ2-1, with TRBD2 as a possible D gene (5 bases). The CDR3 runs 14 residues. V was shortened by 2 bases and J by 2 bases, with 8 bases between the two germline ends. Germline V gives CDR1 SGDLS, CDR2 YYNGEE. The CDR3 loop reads CASSVFGTYNEQFF. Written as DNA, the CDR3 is TGTGCCAGCAGCGTTTTCGGGACCTACAATGAGCAGTTCTTC. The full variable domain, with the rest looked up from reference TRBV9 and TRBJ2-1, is DSGVTQTPKHLITATGQRVTLRCSPRSGDLSVYWYQQSLDQGLQFLIQYYNGEERAKGNILERFSAQQFPDLHSELNLSSLELGDSALYFCASSVFGTYNEQFFGPGTRLTVL.

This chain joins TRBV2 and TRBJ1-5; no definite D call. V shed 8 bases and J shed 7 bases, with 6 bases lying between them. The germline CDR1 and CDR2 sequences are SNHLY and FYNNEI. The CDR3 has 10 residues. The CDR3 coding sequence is TGTGCCAGCCTTGGGCAGCCCCAGCATTTT. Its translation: CASLGQPQHF.

This CDR3 is CASSLLAEAFF. The DNA of the CDR3 is TGTGCCAGCAGCTTGTTGGCTGAAGCTTTCTTT. This sequence joins TRBV7-9 and TRBJ1-1; D call uncertain. The CDR3 loop spans 11 amino acids. V was pared by 3 bases and J by 6 bases, with 5 bases between. Looked up from germline, CDR1 is SEHNR and CDR2 is FQNEAQ (reference sequence).

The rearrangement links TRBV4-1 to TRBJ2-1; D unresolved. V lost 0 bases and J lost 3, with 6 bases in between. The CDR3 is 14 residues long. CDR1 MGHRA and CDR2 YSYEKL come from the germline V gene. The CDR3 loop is CASSQDSIYNEQFF. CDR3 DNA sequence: TGCGCCAGCAGCCAAGACTCTATCTACAATGAGCAGTTCTTC.

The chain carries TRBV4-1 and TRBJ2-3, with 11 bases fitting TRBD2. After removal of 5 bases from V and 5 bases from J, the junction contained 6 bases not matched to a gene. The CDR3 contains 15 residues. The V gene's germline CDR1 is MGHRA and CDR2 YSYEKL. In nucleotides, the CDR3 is TGCGCCAGCAGCAGACTAGCGGGATTTCTAGATACGCAGTATTTT. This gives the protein CASSRLAGFLDTQYF.

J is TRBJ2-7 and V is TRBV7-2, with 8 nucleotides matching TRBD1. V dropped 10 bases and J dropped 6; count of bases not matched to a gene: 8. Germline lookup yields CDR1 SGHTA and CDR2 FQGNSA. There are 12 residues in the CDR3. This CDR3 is CANWIGTGEQYF. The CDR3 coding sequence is TGTGCCAACTGGATCGGGACAGGCGAGCAGTACTTC.

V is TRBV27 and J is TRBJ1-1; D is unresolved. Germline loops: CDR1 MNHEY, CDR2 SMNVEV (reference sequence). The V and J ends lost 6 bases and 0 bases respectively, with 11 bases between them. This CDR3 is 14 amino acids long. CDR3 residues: CASSPSGMNTEAFF. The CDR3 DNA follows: TGTGCCAGCAGCCCCTCGGGAATGAACACTGAAGCTTTCTTT.

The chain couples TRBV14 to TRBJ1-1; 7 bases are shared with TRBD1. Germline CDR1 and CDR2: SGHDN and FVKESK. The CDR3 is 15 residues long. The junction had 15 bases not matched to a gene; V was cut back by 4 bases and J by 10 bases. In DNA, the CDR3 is TGTGCCAGCAGCCCTAGCCAGGGGGGTGGGCTGGGAGCTTTCTTT. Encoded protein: CASSPSQGGGLGAFF.

CDR3 region: CASSTRTGGWETQYF. CDR3 DNA: TGTGCCAGCAGTACCCGTACGGGAGGCTGGGAGACCCAGTACTTC. The J gene is TRBJ2-5, the V gene TRBV27; 7 nucleotides line up with TRBD2. V lost 5 bases and J lost 5; bases outside the gene matches: 11. CDR3 length: 15 amino acids. The V gene's germline CDR1 is MNHEY and CDR2 SMNVEV (reference sequence).

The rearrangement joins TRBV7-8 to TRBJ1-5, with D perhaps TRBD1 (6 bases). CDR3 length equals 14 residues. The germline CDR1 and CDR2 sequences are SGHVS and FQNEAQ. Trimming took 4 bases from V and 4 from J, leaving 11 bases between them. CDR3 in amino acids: CASSSGDPNQPQHF. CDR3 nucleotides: TGTGCCAGCAGCTCAGGGGATCCTAATCAGCCCCAGCATTTT.

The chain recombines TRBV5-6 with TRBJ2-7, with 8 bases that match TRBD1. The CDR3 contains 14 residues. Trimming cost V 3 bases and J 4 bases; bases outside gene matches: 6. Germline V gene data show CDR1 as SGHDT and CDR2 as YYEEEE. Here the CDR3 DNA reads TGTGCCAGCAGCTGGCCGGGACAGGTATACGAGCAGTACTTC. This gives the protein CASSWPGQVYEQYF. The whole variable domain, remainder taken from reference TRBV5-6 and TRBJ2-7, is DAGVTQSPTHLIKTRGQQVTLRCSPKSGHDTVSWYQQALGQGPQFIFQYYEEEERQRGNFPDRFSGHQFPNYSSELNVNALLLGDSALYLCASSWPGQVYEQYFGPGTRLTVT.

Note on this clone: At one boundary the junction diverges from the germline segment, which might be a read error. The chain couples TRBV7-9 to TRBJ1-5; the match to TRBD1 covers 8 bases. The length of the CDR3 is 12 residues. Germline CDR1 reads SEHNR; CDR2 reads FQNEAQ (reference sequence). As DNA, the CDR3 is TGTGCCAGCAGCTCGAGGACAGGGTGGCATGCTTTT. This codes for CASSSRTGWHAF. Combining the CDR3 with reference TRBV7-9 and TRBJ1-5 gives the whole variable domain DTGVSQNPRHKITKRGQNVTFRCDPISEHNRLYWYRQTLGQGPEFLTYFQNEAQLEKSRLLSDRFSAERPKGSFSTLEIQRTEQGDSAMYLCASSSRTGWHAFGDGTRLSIL.

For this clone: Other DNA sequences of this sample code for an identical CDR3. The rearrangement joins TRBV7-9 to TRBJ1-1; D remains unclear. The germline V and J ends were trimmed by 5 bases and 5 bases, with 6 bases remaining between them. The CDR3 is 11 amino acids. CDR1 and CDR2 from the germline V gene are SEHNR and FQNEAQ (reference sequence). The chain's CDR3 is CASSPLTEAFF. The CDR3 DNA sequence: TGTGCCAGCAGCCCGCTAACTGAAGCTTTCTTT.

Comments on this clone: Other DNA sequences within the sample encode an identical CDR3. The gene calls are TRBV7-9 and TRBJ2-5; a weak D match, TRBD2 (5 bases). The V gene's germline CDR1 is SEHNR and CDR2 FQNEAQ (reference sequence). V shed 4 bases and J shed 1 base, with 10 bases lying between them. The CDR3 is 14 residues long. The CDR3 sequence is CASSSSGSQETQYF. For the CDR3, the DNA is TGTGCCAGCAGCTCATCGGGGTCCCAAGAGACCCAGTACTTC.